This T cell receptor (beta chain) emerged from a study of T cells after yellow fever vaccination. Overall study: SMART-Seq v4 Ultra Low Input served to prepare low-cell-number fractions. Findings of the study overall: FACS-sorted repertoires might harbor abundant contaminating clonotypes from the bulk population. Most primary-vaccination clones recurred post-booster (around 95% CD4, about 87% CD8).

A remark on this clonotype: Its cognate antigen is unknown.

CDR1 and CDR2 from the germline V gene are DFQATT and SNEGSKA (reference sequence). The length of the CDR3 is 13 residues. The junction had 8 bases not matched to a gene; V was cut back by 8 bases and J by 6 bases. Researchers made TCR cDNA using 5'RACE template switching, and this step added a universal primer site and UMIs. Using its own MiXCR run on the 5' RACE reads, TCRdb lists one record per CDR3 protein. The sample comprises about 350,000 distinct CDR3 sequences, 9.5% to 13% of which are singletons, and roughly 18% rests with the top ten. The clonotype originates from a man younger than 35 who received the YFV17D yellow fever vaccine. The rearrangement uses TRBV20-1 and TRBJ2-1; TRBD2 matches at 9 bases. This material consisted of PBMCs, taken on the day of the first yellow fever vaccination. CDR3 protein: CSLIGGGANEQFF. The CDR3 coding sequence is TGCAGTCTGATCGGCGGGGGGGCCAATGAGCAGTTCTTC.